The T cell receptor beta chain under discussion was sequenced for a study of shared clonotypes between healthy human individuals. Overall study context: Those who served as donors were a couple of women and a few men between the ages of 18 and 49. Study-level findings and limits: Clonotype sharing levels among donors were expected to vary with sequencing depth.

This CDR3 has 14 amino acids. Trimming left V 5 bases short and J 6 bases short, with 15 bases between. Per germline, CDR1 SGDLS and CDR2 YYNGEE. Per sorted-subset replicate PCR, input was approximately 210 ng DNA, representing 30,000 to 35,000 T cell genomes. TCRdb's copy holds only in-frame clones and misses some; the assay was immunoSEQ multiplex PCR. The sample shows roughly 2.2 million clones, around 92% of them seen only once. This clone came up a few times. Its antigen remains unidentified. This chain uses TRBV9 with TRBJ1-5; D is possibly TRBD1 (6 bases). This clonotype was sampled from a young man in good health. Some clones in this sample may be carry-over from other donors' samples. Material for sequencing was naive CD4+ T cells from PBMCs. Sample subset: CD45RA+ positively selected. The CDR3 loop reads CASSLGGIGQPQHF. In DNA, the CDR3 is TGTGCCAGCAGTCTAGGGGGGATCGGTCAGCCCCAGCATTTT.